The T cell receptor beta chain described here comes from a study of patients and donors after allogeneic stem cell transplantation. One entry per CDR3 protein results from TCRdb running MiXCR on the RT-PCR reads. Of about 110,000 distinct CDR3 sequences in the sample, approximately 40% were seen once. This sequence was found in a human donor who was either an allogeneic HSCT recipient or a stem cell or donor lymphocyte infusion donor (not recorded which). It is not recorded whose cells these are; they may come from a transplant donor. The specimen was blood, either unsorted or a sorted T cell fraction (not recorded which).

The CDR3 nucleotides read TGCGCCAGCAGCCAAGCAACAGATGGCACTGAAGCTTTCTTT. This gives the protein CASSQATDGTEAFF. The chain employs TRBV4-3 and TRBJ1-1; no clear D. This CDR3 region has 14 residues. Trimming pared 1 base from V and 4 bases from J, leaving 10 bases between. CDR1 and CDR2 from the germline V gene are LGHNA and YSLEER.